These 17 T cell receptor beta chains came from one sample sequenced in a study of blood T cell repertoires in COVID-19. Produced via immunoSEQ multiplex PCR; TCRdb's table is partial and in-frame only. The repertoire consists of roughly 64,000 clones, with roughly 82% occurring once and the leading ten covering roughly 5.4%. Material: peripheral blood. Source of these receptors: a human donor in a cohort sampled during active COVID-19.

The genes are TRBV19 and TRBJ2-7; 12 positions agree with TRBD1. CDR1 is LNHDA, CDR2 SQIVND, per germline (reference sequence). The CDR3 is made up of 15 amino acids. The junction had 6 bases not matched to a gene; V was cut back by 3 bases and J by 6 bases. CDR3 in amino acids: CASSMGQGARLEQYF. Here the CDR3 DNA reads TGTGCCAGTAGTATGGGACAGGGGGCGCGTCTCGAGCAGTACTTC.

This clone was picked up a small number of times. The chain joins TRBV2 to TRBJ2-3; 9 bases are a match to TRBD2. CDR1 SNHLY and CDR2 FYNNEI come from the germline V gene. The CDR3 spans 14 residues. The CDR3 sequence: CATQSTSGGHTQYF. In nucleotides, the CDR3 is TGTGCGACTCAGTCGACTAGCGGCGGGCATACGCAGTATTTT.

This chain links TRBV30 with TRBJ2-7, with D possibly matching TRBD1 (5 bases). Germline V CDR1 and CDR2: GTSNPN, SVGIG (reference sequence). V lost 4 bases, J lost 6 bases, and 10 bases lay in between. This CDR3 has 11 amino acids. The CDR3 loop reads CAWNQGIEQYF. CDR3 coding DNA: TGTGCCTGGAACCAGGGCATCGAGCAGTACTTC.

This clone has only a few counts. V gene TRBV2 combines with J gene TRBJ1-5; D is unresolved. V lost 4 bases to trimming and J lost 4 bases, with 11 bases between them. Germline V gives CDR1 SNHLY, CDR2 FYNNEI. The CDR3 contains 14 residues. CDR3 in DNA: TGTGCCAGCAGTGTGCAGGTCGAAAATCAGCCCCAGCATTTT. Its protein is CASSVQVENQPQHF.

The J gene is TRBJ1-4, the V gene TRBV13; TRBD1 matches 9 bases. CDR3 length: 14 residues. From germline, CDR1 is PRHDT and CDR2 FYEKMQ (reference sequence). Trimming cost V 6 bases and J 6 bases; bases outside gene matches: 5. CDR3 nucleotide sequence: TGTGCCAGCAGAACCGGGACAGGGTATGAAAAACTGTTTTTT. Its translation: CASRTGTGYEKLFF.

The chain recombines TRBV30 with TRBJ2-1; TRBD2 aligns across 11 bases. The CDR3 totals 14 residues. Germline CDR1 reads GTSNPN; CDR2 reads SVGIG (reference sequence). Trimming took 1 base from V and 15 from J; bases not matched to a gene: 11. CDR3 sequence reads: CAWSDSGGGRVPFF. The CDR3 nucleotides read TGTGCCTGGAGTGATAGCGGGGGGGGCCGTGTACCGTTCTTC.

The gene calls are TRBV24-1 and TRBJ2-4; maybe TRBD2 (5 bases). This CDR3 spans 14 amino acids. The V end lost 9 bases, the J end lost 5 bases, and 16 bases lay between the germline ends. Germline CDR1 is KGHDR and CDR2 is SFDVKD. CDR3 loop: CATLGEGEENIQYF. Written as DNA, the CDR3 is TGTGCCACCCTAGGCGAGGGAGAGGAAAACATTCAGTACTTC.

This clone was detected once. This chain connects TRBV6-6 to TRBJ1-3, with a tentative D call TRBD1 (5 bases). With 5 bases removed from V and 0 bases from J, the gap between germline ends came to 11 bases. The CDR3 has 15 amino acids. CDR1 is MNHNY, CDR2 SVGAGI, per germline (reference sequence). CDR3 in DNA: TGTGCCAGCAGTCCGGGGGTTTCCTCTGGAAACACCATATATTTT. It translates to CASSPGVSSGNTIYF.

This clone has more than one count but fewer than ten. The CDR3 reads CASSSTGSGYTF. CDR3 in DNA: TGTGCCAGCAGTTCGACAGGGTCTGGCTACACCTTC. The chain is built from TRBV6-2 or TRBV6-3 and TRBJ1-2; TRBD1 agrees at 7 bases. The CDR3 length is 12 residues. The V segment lost 4 bases and the J segment 7 bases; nucleotides outside the gene matches: 3. Germline loops: CDR1 MNHEY, CDR2 SVGEGT.

J is TRBJ2-3 and V is TRBV24-1, with 10 bases matching TRBD2. V was pared by 5 bases and J by 5 bases, with 6 bases of the junction left unmatched. Germline V gives CDR1 KGHDR, CDR2 SFDVKD. The CDR3 loop spans 15 amino acids. CDR3 amino acids: CATSVASGGVDTQYF. CDR3 in DNA: TGTGCCACCAGTGTGGCTAGCGGGGGAGTAGATACGCAGTATTTT.

This chain uses TRBV29-1 with TRBJ2-7; a possible D gene is TRBD1 (6 bases). The germline gives CDR1 SQVTM, CDR2 ANQGSEA. This CDR3 is built from 14 residues. V gave up 3 bases and J gave up 4 bases, with 16 bases separating them. The CDR3 reads CSVEFTGLDYEQYF. CDR3 nucleotide sequence: TGCAGCGTTGAGTTCACAGGGCTCGATTACGAGCAGTACTTC.

The chain carries TRBV9 and TRBJ2-5; 8 bases are a match to TRBD1. The CDR3 runs 15 residues. V shed 0 bases and J 4 bases; nucleotides not matched to a gene: 5. The germline CDR1 and CDR2 sequences are SGDLS and YYNGEE. The CDR3: CASSVGQGARETQYF. CDR3 DNA sequence: TGTGCCAGCAGCGTAGGGCAGGGGGCACGAGAGACCCAGTACTTC.

This clone was recorded a few times. V gene TRBV29-1 combines with J gene TRBJ2-7; D is perhaps TRBD2 (5 bases). Germline CDR1 is SQVTM and CDR2 is ANQGSEA. The ends were cut back, 4 bases at V and 4 bases at J, with 14 bases in the middle. The CDR3 is 13 residues long. The CDR3 DNA reads TGCAGCGTTGGTCGGGGTCTAGGATACGAGCAGTACTTC. It translates to CSVGRGLGYEQYF.

The chain links TRBV10-2 to TRBJ2-1, with a possible D match to TRBD1 (6 bases). The CDR3 covers 14 residues. V was clipped by 2 bases and J by 12 bases, with 17 bases between them. From germline, CDR1 is WSHSY and CDR2 SAAADI. CDR3 nucleotide sequence: TGCGCCAGCAGTGAGGGACAGCTAACACAGGGGCAGTTCTTC. Amino acid sequence: CASSEGQLTQGQFF.

V and J are TRBV5-1 and TRBJ2-3, with 8 nucleotides matching TRBD2. This CDR3 has 17 residues. V was pared by 5 bases and J by 0 bases, with 11 bases of the junction left unmatched. Per the germline V gene, CDR1 is SGHRS and CDR2 is YFSETQ. The CDR3 is CASSTGSGGISTDTQYF. CDR3 bases: TGCGCCAGCAGTACCGGAAGCGGGGGCATTAGCACAGATACGCAGTATTTT. Supplemented by reference TRBV5-1 and TRBJ2-3, the full variable domain reads KAGVTQTPRYLIKTRGQQVTLSCSPISGHRSVSWYQQTPGQGLQFLFEYFSETQRNKGNFPGRFSGRQFSNSRSEMNVSTLELGDSALYLCASSTGSGGISTDTQYFGPGTRLTVL.

This chain connects TRBV7-3 to TRBJ2-3; no firm D call. Trimming took 1 base from V and 1 from J, leaving 3 bases between them. CDR1 and CDR2 from the germline V gene are SGHTA and FQGTGA. The CDR3 spans 13 residues. This CDR3 is CASSLRRTDTQYF. DNA of the CDR3: TGTGCCAGCAGCTTAAGGCGCACAGATACGCAGTATTTT.

This clone was observed a few times. The chain links TRBV12-3 or TRBV12-4 to TRBJ1-5; D is undetermined. The CDR3 is 13 residues long. Trimming stripped 6 bases from V and 10 bases from J, with 16 bases between. Here the CDR3 reads CASSRSTEVPQHF. The CDR3 bases are TGTGCCAGCAGCCGTTCGACGGAGGTACCCCAGCATTTT.